This TCR beta chain is from a study of T cell responses to AZD1222 COVID-19 vaccine. Study observations and caveats: Receipt of two AZD1222 doses was followed by a rise in Spike-specific TCR breadth and depth.

TCRdb's table, derived via immunoSEQ multiplex PCR, lists solely in-frame clones and lacks some. The sample lists about 110,000 clones, approximately 90% seen once, with about 8.3% in the top ten. To note about this clone: As yet, its antigen is unknown.

The CDR3 is 15 amino acids. The germline V gene has CDR1 SGHTS and CDR2 YDEGEE. V lost 5 bases to trimming and J lost 8 bases; unmatched junction nucleotides: 13. V gene TRBV5-8 combines with J gene TRBJ1-2; TRBD1 aligns across 9 bases. The receptor comes from an adult in good health. The sample consisted of peripheral blood, taken on day 0 of AZD1222 vaccination. The CDR3 nucleotides are TGTGCCAGCAGTTTCCGGGACAGGGATGCACTAGGCTACACCTTC. Amino acids: CASSFRDRDALGYTF.